Detailed here is one T cell receptor (beta chain). The CDR3 consists of 15 residues. After removal of 7 bases from V and 0 bases from J, the junction contained 9 bases not matched to a gene. Per the germline V gene, CDR1 is SQVTM and CDR2 is ANQGSEA. The record originates from a study of T cell responses to AZD1222 COVID-19 vaccine. The method was immunoSEQ multiplex PCR; TCRdb's version includes in-frame clones alone and lacks a portion of them. The table records approximately 140,000 clones, about 93% of them present only once. The sequencing used peripheral blood, collected 28 days after the second AZD1222 dose. This chain joins TRBV29-1 and TRBJ2-7, with TRBD2 identical over 10 bases. The clonotype was recovered from an adult who received the AZD1222 COVID-19 vaccine. For the CDR3, the DNA is TGCAGCGCCTATTTAGCGGGAGGAAGCTCCTACGAGCAGTACTTC. Translation: CSAYLAGGSSYEQYF.